The 4 T cell receptor beta chains below come from one sample, sequenced in a study of CD8+ T cells in alopecia areata. The treatment: oral pan-JAK inhibitor, 5-10 mg twice daily. The authors extracted RNA and reverse transcribed it into cDNA as the sequencing template. Using immunoSEQ multiplex PCR, the repertoire was profiled, and TCRdb retains in-frame clones only, with some absent. The sample lists a few hundred thousand clones; roughly two fifths were seen once. Sequences were derived from CD4+ T cells sorted from blood, sampled at approximately week 30, from a patient treated with tofacitinib. The receptors originated from a human donor with alopecia areata.

This sequence joins TRBV5-6 and TRBJ1-2; 7 bases fit TRBD1. CDR1 SGHDT and CDR2 YYEEEE come from the germline V gene. V dropped 0 bases and J dropped 5; count of bases not matched to a gene: 7. CDR3 length equals 15 residues. For the CDR3, the DNA is TGTGCCAGCAGCTTGGACAGGGGCTCTGGGTATGGCTACACCTTC. This translates into CASSLDRGSGYGYTF.

Comments on this clone: Other DNA sequences in the sample encode the same CDR3. The V call is TRBV30, the J call TRBJ1-2; D gene uncertain. V lost 4 bases, J lost 0 bases, and 6 bases lay in between. This CDR3 comprises 12 residues. Looked up from germline, CDR1 is GTSNPN and CDR2 is SVGIG (reference sequence). The CDR3 region is CAWTRANYGYTF. In DNA, the CDR3 is TGTGCCTGGACTCGCGCTAACTATGGCTACACCTTC.

The chain recombines TRBV6-5 with TRBJ1-5; D is ambiguous. Germline CDR1 reads MNHEY; CDR2 reads SVGAGI. V was pared by 0 bases and J by 6 bases, with 9 bases between. The length of the CDR3 is 14 residues. The CDR3 DNA is TGTGCCAGCAGTTACTCGACGAGCGGTCAGCCCCAGCATTTT. This codes for CASSYSTSGQPQHF.

The chain combines TRBV6-5 with TRBJ1-1; TRBD1 might be the D (5 bases). CDR3 size: 16 residues. The germline V gene has CDR1 MNHEY and CDR2 SVGAGI. Trimming shortened V by 2 bases and J by 4 bases, and 17 bases separated the two germline ends. CDR3 region: CASSYNSQGRITEAFF. For the CDR3, the DNA is TGTGCCAGCAGTTACAACAGTCAGGGACGGATCACTGAAGCTTTCTTT.